A single TCR beta chain is shown here with its context. In the original processing: From reference gene primer amplification, estimates of nucleated cell counts were derived. TCRdb's copy holds only in-frame clones and misses some; the assay was immunoSEQ multiplex PCR. V and J calls and clone size are as listed in that table; D and trimming were resolved from the DNA. The sample has approximately 86,000 clones, about 80% seen once. The sample comes from a study of blood T cell repertoires in COVID-19. About the research overall: In each case, the material was cDNA or gDNA derived from T cells, B-cell-depleted T cells, or PBMCs.

Germline CDR1 and CDR2: MNHEY and SMNVEV (reference sequence). V trimming: 2 bases; J trimming: 4 bases; junction bases outside the gene matches: 4. This CDR3 has 15 amino acids. V usage is TRBV27 and J usage is TRBJ2-5; 10 bases match TRBD2. Source material: peripheral blood. The TCR comes from a woman between 65 and 79 years old with acute or convalescent COVID-19. The CDR3, as DNA: TGTGCCAGCAGTTTACAAGCGGGAGGGGGAGAGACCCAGTACTTC. Residues: CASSLQAGGGETQYF.